Listed below are T cell receptor beta chains from one sample, sequenced in a study of T cells in Graves' hyperthyroidism and ophthalmopathy. In TCRdb, the multiplex PCR reads were re-called with MiXCR into one record per CDR3 protein. The sample carries about 510,000 distinct CDR3 sequences, about 14% recorded once. The sequenced sample consisted of blood. The receptors shown here come from a woman aged 40-49 years with Graves' hyperthyroidism. The CDR3 runs from the conserved cysteine through the conserved F or W. The D gene is left open where the match is weak. Where a row states a size, it is once, few, many or the class of an expanded clone; other rows omit it.

16	TRBD1	TRBV2	TRBJ1-2	many	CASSEWAPRQGGGYTF	TGTGCCAGCAGTGAATGGGCCCCCAGACAGGGTGGAGGCTACACCTTC
13	NA	TRBV10-3	TRBJ1-3	NA	CAISAGSGDTIYF	TGTGCCATCAGTGCCGGGAGCGGAGACACCATATATTTT
12	TRBD1	TRBV12-3/TRBV12-4	TRBJ2-7	many	CATGQGAYEQYF	TGTGCCACCGGACAGGGGGCTTACGAGCAGTACTTC
16	NA	TRBV20-1	TRBJ2-7	many	CSARRPSYAGSYEQYF	TGCAGTGCTAGACGCCCCTCTTATGCAGGCTCCTACGAGCAGTACTTC
14	NA	TRBV12-3/TRBV12-4	TRBJ1-1	NA	CASSLVGGGTEAFF	TGTGCCAGCAGTTTAGTTGGGGGTGGCACTGAAGCTTTCTTT
15	TRBD1	TRBV6-5	TRBJ2-7	NA	CASSYSDRGRYEQYF	TGTGCCAGCAGTTACTCCGACAGGGGCCGGTACGAGCAGTACTTC
17	TRBD1	TRBV12-3/TRBV12-4	TRBJ1-5	NA	CASRRGTGMACNQPQHF	TGTGCTAGCAGACGAGGGACAGGGATGGCCTGCAATCAGCCCCAGCATTTT
15	NA	TRBV20-1	TRBJ2-3	many	CSAIPGVGSGDTQYF	TGCAGTGCTATTCCGGGAGTGGGATCGGGGGATACGCAGTATTTT
14	TRBD2	TRBV9	TRBJ2-3	few	CASSSSGNSDTQYF	TGTGCCAGCAGTTCTAGCGGGAACAGCGATACGCAGTATTTT
16	NA	TRBV18	TRBJ1-5	many	CASSPGSLWGNQPQHF	TGTGCCAGCTCACCAGGGAGCCTCTGGGGCAATCAGCCCCAGCATTTT
12	NA	TRBV20-1	TRBJ2-7	many	CSAFGTSYEQYF	TGCAGTGCTTTCGGGACTTCCTACGAGCAGTACTTC
16	TRBD2	TRBV6-1	TRBJ2-1	few	CASSETSGKTYNEQFF	TGTGCCAGCAGTGAGACTAGCGGTAAAACCTACAATGAGCAGTTCTTC
15	NA	TRBV19	TRBJ1-2	few	CASSIHEGANYGYTF	TGTGCCAGTAGTATCCACGAGGGAGCTAACTATGGCTACACCTTC
15	NA	TRBV28	TRBJ1-1	many	CASSLSWGPGTEAFF	TGTGCCAGCAGTTTATCTTGGGGGCCTGGGACTGAAGCTTTCTTT
14	NA	TRBV20-1	TRBJ2-3	many	CSARGGRGTDTQYF	TGCAGTGCTAGAGGCGGTAGGGGGACAGATACGCAGTATTTT
13	TRBD2	TRBV18	TRBJ2-3	many	CASSPISGDTQYF	TGTGCCAGCTCACCAATTAGCGGGGATACGCAGTATTTT
17	TRBD1	TRBV2	TRBJ1-1	many	CASGGSGTGGAGTEAFF	TGTGCCAGCGGGGGGTCCGGGACAGGGGGCGCGGGTACTGAAGCTTTCTTT
13	NA	TRBV28	TRBJ1-1	many	CASLGQINTEAFF	TGTGCCAGCCTTGGACAAATTAACACTGAAGCTTTCTTT
17	TRBD2	TRBV5-1	TRBJ2-1	many	CASSPTSGGTGVDEQFF	TGCGCCAGCAGTCCCACTAGCGGGGGGACCGGTGTGGATGAGCAGTTCTTC
16	TRBD1	TRBV2	TRBJ2-3	many	CASSAGQGKPTDTQYF	TGTGCCAGCAGCGCCGGACAGGGGAAACCCACAGATACGCAGTATTTT
15	NA	TRBV18	TRBJ2-1	many	CASSPGSGIYNEQFF	TGTGCCAGCTCACCAGGCTCGGGAATCTACAATGAGCAGTTCTTC
16	TRBD1	TRBV11-2	TRBJ1-1	NA	CASSPNRGGMNTEAFF	TGTGCCAGCAGCCCTAACAGGGGGGGCATGAACACTGAAGCTTTCTTT
14	TRBD1	TRBV3-1	TRBJ1-5	many	CASSQGDRHQPQHF	TGTGCCAGCAGCCAAGGGGACAGGCATCAGCCCCAGCATTTT
14	TRBD2	TRBV18	TRBJ2-7	many	CASSPPGLPYEQYF	TGTGCCAGCTCACCCCCGGGACTACCCTACGAGCAGTACTTC
16	TRBD2	TRBV3-1	TRBJ2-1	many	CASSQAGLDSYNEQFF	TGTGCCAGCAGCCAAGCGGGACTAGACTCCTACAATGAGCAGTTCTTC
16	NA	TRBV7-3	TRBJ2-3	many	CASSSRGGQSTDTQYF	TGTGCCAGCAGCTCCCGAGGGGGGCAGTCCACAGATACGCAGTATTTT
14	NA	TRBV28	TRBJ1-1	many	CASSLLQGVTEAFF	TGTGCCAGCAGTTTACTACAGGGTGTCACTGAAGCTTTCTTT
15	NA	TRBV10-3	TRBJ2-4	few	CAISESSYSVDIQYF	TGTGCCATCAGTGAGTCTTCCTACTCGGTGGACATTCAGTACTTC
15	NA	TRBV19	TRBJ1-1	NA	CASSSAEAGNTEAFF	TGTGCCAGTTCTTCGGCCGAAGCAGGGAACACTGAAGCTTTCTTT
15	NA	TRBV12-3/TRBV12-4	TRBJ1-6	few	CASTPRGSYNSPLHF	TGTGCCAGCACTCCCCGGGGCTCCTATAATTCACCCCTCCACTTT
12	NA	TRBV27	TRBJ1-5	few	CASSGQNQPQHF	TGTGCCAGCAGCGGACAGAATCAGCCCCAGCATTTT
12	NA	TRBV29-1	TRBJ2-1	many	CSVRTGNNEQFF	TGCAGCGTCCGCACAGGGAACAATGAGCAGTTCTTC
14	NA	TRBV7-2	TRBJ1-5	few	CASSSTDGNQPQHF	TGTGCCAGCAGCTCTACGGACGGCAATCAGCCCCAGCATTTT
17	NA	TRBV3-1	TRBJ2-3	few	CASSPSREVEGTDTQYF	TGTGCCAGCAGCCCCTCCAGGGAAGTGGAAGGTACAGATACGCAGTATTTT
15	NA	TRBV20-1	TRBJ1-4	NA	CSARGTVGGEEKLFF	TGCAGTGCTAGAGGCACAGTCGGAGGCGAGGAAAAACTGTTTTTT
15	TRBD1	TRBV18	TRBJ1-6	many	CASSPGQGLNSPLHF	TGTGCCAGCTCACCAGGACAGGGCCTTAATTCACCCCTCCACTTT
13	TRBD1	TRBV12-3/TRBV12-4	TRBJ1-2	few	CASRTGGADGYTF	TGTGCCAGCAGGACAGGGGGCGCGGATGGCTACACCTTC
13	TRBD1	TRBV20-1	TRBJ1-2	many	CSALDRAPYGYTF	TGCAGTGCTCTGGACAGGGCCCCCTATGGCTACACCTTC
15	NA	TRBV19	TRBJ2-7	NA	CASSTQGFAAYEQYF	TGTGCCAGTAGTACTCAGGGGTTTGCGGCGTACGAGCAGTACTTC